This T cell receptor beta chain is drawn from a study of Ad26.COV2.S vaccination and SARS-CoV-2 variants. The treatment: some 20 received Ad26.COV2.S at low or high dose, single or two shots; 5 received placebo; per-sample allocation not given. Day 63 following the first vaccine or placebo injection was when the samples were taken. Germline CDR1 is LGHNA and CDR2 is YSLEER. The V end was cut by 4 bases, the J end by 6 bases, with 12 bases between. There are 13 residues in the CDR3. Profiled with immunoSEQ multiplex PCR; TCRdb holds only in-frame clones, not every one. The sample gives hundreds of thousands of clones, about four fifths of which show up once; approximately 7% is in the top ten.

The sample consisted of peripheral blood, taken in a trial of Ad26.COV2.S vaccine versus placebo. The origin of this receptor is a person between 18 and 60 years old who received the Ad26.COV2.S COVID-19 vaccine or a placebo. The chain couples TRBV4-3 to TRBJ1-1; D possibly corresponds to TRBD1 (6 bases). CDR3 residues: CASSLYRAAEAFF. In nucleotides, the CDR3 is TGCGCCAGCAGCCTTTACAGGGCCGCTGAAGCTTTCTTT.